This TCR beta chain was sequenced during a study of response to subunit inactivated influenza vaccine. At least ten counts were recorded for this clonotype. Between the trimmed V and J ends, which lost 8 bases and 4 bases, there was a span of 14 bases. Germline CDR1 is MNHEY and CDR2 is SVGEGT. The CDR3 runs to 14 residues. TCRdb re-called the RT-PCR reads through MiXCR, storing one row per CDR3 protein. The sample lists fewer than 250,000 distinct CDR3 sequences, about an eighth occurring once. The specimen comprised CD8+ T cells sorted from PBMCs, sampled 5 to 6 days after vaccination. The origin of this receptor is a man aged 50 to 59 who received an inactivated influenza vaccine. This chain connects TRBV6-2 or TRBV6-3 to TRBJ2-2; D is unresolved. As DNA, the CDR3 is TGTGCCAGCTATTGGAGTCTGAGCACCGGGGAGCTGTTTTTT. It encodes CASYWSLSTGELFF.